These T cell receptor beta chains were read from a single sample in a study of regulatory T cells in long-lasting Graves disease. TCRdb recomputed calls from the multiplex PCR reads with MiXCR, one row per CDR3 protein. The table has about 540,000 distinct CDR3 sequences, about 14% seen once. The sample was also linked to a second study, of T cells in Graves' hyperthyroidism and ophthalmopathy.

The starting material was peripheral blood mononuclear cells (PBMCs), obtained at new diagnosis, from a patient treated with antithyroid drugs. Receptors were obtained from a man aged 30 to 39 with Graves disease. Each CDR3 is given without its conserved first and last residue. Each record gives: V gene, clone size, CDR3 protein. Clone size, where shown, is once, few, many, or a class for clones that have expanded.

v_gene: TRBV13; abundance: NA; CDR3aa: ASSFQGTGNEKLF
v_gene: TRBV20-1; abundance: few; CDR3aa: SAPELAKNIQY
v_gene: TRBV7-8; abundance: many; CDR3aa: ASSSQPRQGGRGEY
v_gene: TRBV29-1; abundance: NA; CDR3aa: SWTAATNEKLF
v_gene: TRBV18; abundance: many; CDR3aa: ASSQGAAGELF
v_gene: TRBV29-1; abundance: few; CDR3aa: SVDLGTGTYEQY
v_gene: TRBV5-4; abundance: NA; CDR3aa: ASSAAPGHKAYEKLF
v_gene: TRBV7-2; abundance: few; CDR3aa: ASSLVVYTSGRTKAGELF
v_gene: TRBV6-5; abundance: many; CDR3aa: ASSYSGSGEKLF
v_gene: TRBV27; abundance: many; CDR3aa: ASSWSGATNEKLF
v_gene: TRBV24-1; abundance: few; CDR3aa: ATSGDRGNNQPQH
v_gene: TRBV7-9; abundance: many; CDR3aa: ASSLVSRTSGSNEQF
v_gene: TRBV29-1; abundance: many; CDR3aa: SARLAGGNNEQF
v_gene: TRBV5-1; abundance: NA; CDR3aa: ASSRSPQGTNEKLF
v_gene: TRBV20-1; abundance: NA; CDR3aa: SARAMQGKVYGYT
v_gene: TRBV10-3; abundance: NA; CDR3aa: AIRNRLAGGSTDTQY
v_gene: TRBV2; abundance: many; CDR3aa: ASSTGTDTQY
v_gene: TRBV29-1; abundance: few; CDR3aa: SASRTGLYEQY
v_gene: TRBV2; abundance: many; CDR3aa: ASIGGRGWTEEEVGEKLF
v_gene: TRBV5-1; abundance: NA; CDR3aa: ASSNRGPTSGNTIY
v_gene: TRBV18; abundance: NA; CDR3aa: ASSSTRAVVNTEAS
v_gene: TRBV28; abundance: many; CDR3aa: ASSLSDRVTLGGYT
v_gene: TRBV27; abundance: few; CDR3aa: ASAPQGNYGYT
v_gene: TRBV11-3; abundance: many; CDR3aa: ASSLNSGLGLQY
v_gene: TRBV11-2; abundance: many; CDR3aa: ASSLDEGALSNEQF
v_gene: TRBV29-1; abundance: many; CDR3aa: SASGPGGTGELF
v_gene: TRBV24-1; abundance: many; CDR3aa: ATSESNQGNYGYT
v_gene: TRBV20-1; abundance: once; CDR3aa: SAIRPGPGLAGANEQF
v_gene: TRBV7-9; abundance: NA; CDR3aa: ASSLAATVNNEQF
v_gene: TRBV12-3/TRBV12-4; abundance: many; CDR3aa: ASTLGLASYNEQF
v_gene: TRBV20-1; abundance: many; CDR3aa: SARGGLETGELF
v_gene: TRBV5-1; abundance: many; CDR3aa: ASRLMDRTGYEQY
v_gene: TRBV6-1; abundance: NA; CDR3aa: ASRRTGQGLRQPQH
v_gene: TRBV11-2; abundance: few; CDR3aa: ASSPSGAQSPYNSPLH
v_gene: TRBV5-1; abundance: NA; CDR3aa: ASSLGQPNEKLF
v_gene: TRBV2; abundance: many; CDR3aa: ASSEGRNTGELF
v_gene: TRBV19; abundance: few; CDR3aa: ASSAPGPQH
v_gene: TRBV11-1; abundance: many; CDR3aa: ASSSTRDRVYEQY
v_gene: TRBV3-1; abundance: many; CDR3aa: ASSRGRNQPQH
v_gene: TRBV19; abundance: many; CDR3aa: ASSMEGSADTQY
v_gene: TRBV6-2/TRBV6-3; abundance: many; CDR3aa: ASSAYDGSEAF
v_gene: TRBV6-2/TRBV6-3; abundance: NA; CDR3aa: ASKGGTGELF
v_gene: TRBV5-1; abundance: NA; CDR3aa: ASSLLSSSSSTDTQY
v_gene: TRBV9; abundance: few; CDR3aa: ASRVGGGVSTDTQY
v_gene: TRBV9; abundance: NA; CDR3aa: ASSVAGSGGTDTQY
v_gene: TRBV7-8; abundance: many; CDR3aa: ASSPRRYYNEQF
v_gene: TRBV4-1; abundance: NA; CDR3aa: ASSPGWRNTEAF
v_gene: TRBV24-1; abundance: few; CDR3aa: ATSGAGYGYT
v_gene: TRBV20-1; abundance: few; CDR3aa: SARAGLAGDMEQY
v_gene: TRBV4-2; abundance: NA; CDR3aa: ASSQIAVAGADEQF
v_gene: TRBV10-3; abundance: NA; CDR3aa: AISDGSKGSHEQF
v_gene: TRBV9; abundance: many; CDR3aa: ASSAQVTNYGYT
v_gene: TRBV15; abundance: many; CDR3aa: ATSREDRENTEAF
v_gene: TRBV12-3/TRBV12-4; abundance: many; CDR3aa: ASSPPGQGREQY
v_gene: TRBV5-5; abundance: many; CDR3aa: ASSLGRGHGYT
v_gene: TRBV11-2; abundance: NA; CDR3aa: ASSLVDHSYEQY
v_gene: TRBV5-1; abundance: NA; CDR3aa: ASSLRGGVEKLF